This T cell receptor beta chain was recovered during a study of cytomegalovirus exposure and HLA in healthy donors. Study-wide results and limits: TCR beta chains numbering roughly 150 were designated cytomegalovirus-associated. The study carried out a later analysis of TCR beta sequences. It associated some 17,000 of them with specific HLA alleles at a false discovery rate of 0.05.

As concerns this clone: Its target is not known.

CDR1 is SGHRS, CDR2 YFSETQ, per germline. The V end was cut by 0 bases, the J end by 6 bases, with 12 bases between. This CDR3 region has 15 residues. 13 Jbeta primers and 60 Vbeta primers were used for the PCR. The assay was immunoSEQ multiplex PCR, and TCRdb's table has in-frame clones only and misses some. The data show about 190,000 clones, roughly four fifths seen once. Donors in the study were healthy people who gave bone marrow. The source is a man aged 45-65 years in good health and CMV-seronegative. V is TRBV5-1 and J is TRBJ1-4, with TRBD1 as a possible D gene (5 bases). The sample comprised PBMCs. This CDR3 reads CASSLVGASYEKLFF. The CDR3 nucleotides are TGCGCCAGCAGCTTGGTAGGGGCCTCTTATGAAAAACTGTTTTTT.